This T cell receptor (beta chain) was sequenced in a study of blood T cell repertoires in COVID-19. This table comes from immunoSEQ multiplex PCR, and its TCRdb copy is limited to in-frame clones, with some not included. This sample has about 300,000 clones, with over 75% found just once. The study drew participants aged about 18 to 89 years from around 24 US areas. Participant reports of clinical history set cohort assignment. From germline, CDR1 is WNHNN and CDR2 SYGVQD (reference sequence). The CDR3 is 15 residues long. V gave up 0 bases and J gave up 5 bases; unmatched junction bases: 5. The receptor was isolated from a woman under 30 who had recovered from COVID-19. The J gene is TRBJ2-7, the V gene TRBV10-1, with 9 bases aligning to TRBD1. The sample taken for sequencing was PBMCs or T cells enriched from blood (not recorded which). The CDR3 DNA sequence: TGCGCCAGCAGTGAGTCGGGACAGGGTCACAACGAGCAGTACTTC. Translating it yields CASSESGQGHNEQYF.